This T cell receptor (beta chain) was identified in a study of T cells after yellow fever vaccination (dated by TCRdb to between 2018 and 2020). In the study overall: The SMART-Seq v4 Ultra Low Input RNA kit was used to prepare libraries from fractions with low cell numbers. To follow T-cell clones before and after primary and booster YFV17D yellow fever vaccination, bulk TCR alpha and beta repertoires were sequenced over time. Two healthy male donors, one aged 18 to 30 and one aged 30 to 39 years, were included in the cohort. Blood was drawn at multiple timepoints before and after primary and secondary immunization, with bulk PBMC replicates and cell subsets isolated. On the study overall, not on this receptor specifically: A small fraction of clonotypes appeared in both the CD4 and CD8 compartments, likely as a result of convergent recombination. After the booster, most clones that had expanded after primary vaccination were detected again (about 95% of CD4 and around nine tenths of CD8), suggesting broad maintenance of memory. Because the study included only a couple of donors, the extent to which the findings can be generalized is limited. FACS-sorted repertoires could contain abundant contaminating clonotypes from the bulk population, so computational filtering was required. The secondary T-cell response was found to be weaker but faster than the primary response, with a peak reached on day 5 rather than on day 15.

Unmatched junction bases come to 5, with V trimmed by 3 bases and J by 3 bases. CDR1 and CDR2 are read off the germline V gene (reference sequence) as SGHNT and YYREEE. The CDR3 runs 14 amino acids, cysteine and phenylalanine included. The kept DNA is CDR3 alone, 42 bases in frame from the first base. On this clonotype itself: It lacks a known antigen. No much larger clone exists at a distance of one base, and base qualities are not known.

This specimen's treatment or condition label, interpreted: live attenuated yellow fever vaccine strain. A standard Ficoll-Paque protocol was used to isolate PBMCs from peripheral blood. Dynabeads CD4 and CD8 positive selection kits were used to isolate CD4 and CD8 T-cell fractions. RNA was extracted with TriZol from bulk PBMCs, CD4 and CD8 fractions, and dextramer-positive and dextramer-negative fractions. Sequencing was carried out with an Illumina NovaSeq 6000. TCR cDNA was synthesized by 5'RACE template switching, through which a universal primer site and unique molecular identifiers were introduced. cDNA synthesis was primed from both the TCR alpha and TCR beta constant segments. Library amplification used two PCR steps, and the second PCR step added sample barcodes and sequencing adapters. Libraries were sequenced on Illumina HiSeq 2500 (2x100 bp) or NovaSeq (2x150 bp). The paper's data handling went like this. MIGEC was used to demultiplex reads and collapse the reads into UMI consensus sequences, and MiXCR was used for V(D)J alignment. Vaccine-responding clonotypes were identified with edgeR using replicate PBMC samples, with FDR below 0.01 and a log2 fold change above 5 up to day 15 being required. Bulk clonotypes were assigned CD4 or CD8 identity according to which sequenced CD4 or CD8 repertoire held them at higher abundance. TCRdb trimmed public reads at Q25 via fastp, called clones via MiXCR and kept in-frame beta chains. Here each entry gathers all rows of one CDR3 protein and keeps the most common genes and DNA. TCRdb's processing, not the authors' own work, is the source of the V and J calls. This sample comprises fewer than 400,000 distinct CDR3 sequences, roughly a tenth of them detected only once. The ten most abundant clones make up about 3% of the sample.

Sequencing used CD4+ T cells sorted from PBMCs, obtained 45 days after the yellow fever booster vaccination. This chain joins TRBV5-4 to TRBJ1-1; the central 7 bases match TRBD1. The origin of this receptor is a young man who received the YFV17D yellow fever vaccine. The nucleotide sequence reads as follows: TGTGCCAGCAGCTGGGCAGACAGGGACACTGAAGCTTTCTTT. Translated, it reads CASSWADRDTEAFF.